This TCR beta chain was sequenced for a study of Ad26.COV2.S vaccination and SARS-CoV-2 variants. Study as a whole: Trial arm assignment for the donor was COV1001 Ad26.COV2.S. Ad26.COV2.S given intramuscularly, once or twice 56 days apart.

The study, taken as a whole, reports: Recipients given vaccine exceeded placebo recipients in spike-specific TCR breadth.

Regarding this clone: The antigen remains unidentified.

Some clones are missing from TCRdb's copy, which holds only in-frame ones; the method was immunoSEQ multiplex PCR. Of around 250,000 clones listed, about 89% were seen once; the top ten hold less than 3.5%. V was cut by 3 bases and J by 0 bases, with 9 bases left in between. This CDR3 region has 15 residues. The V gene's germline CDR1 is SGHTA and CDR2 FQGNSA. Treatment in this sample: some 19 received Ad26.COV2.S at low or high dose, single or two shots; roughly five received placebo; per-sample allocation not given. Specimen acquisition occurred on day 63 following the initial vaccine or placebo injection. Donation was by an adult aged 18-55 years who was in Boston.

This sequence was found in a person aged 18-60 years who received the Ad26.COV2.S COVID-19 vaccine or a placebo. Material: peripheral blood, obtained in a trial of Ad26.COV2.S vaccine versus placebo. The chain carries TRBV7-2 and TRBJ1-5; the D gene is possibly TRBD1 (5 bases). CDR3 loop: CASSFTRDSNQPQHF. CDR3 nucleotide sequence: TGTGCCAGCAGCTTCACCAGGGATAGCAATCAGCCCCAGCATTTT.